This T cell receptor beta chain was obtained from a study of T cells expressing NK-cell markers. Study-level results: The study left the HCMV specificity of expanded NKG2C+ T cell clones unresolved. Of CD8+ T cells, roughly 1.0-7.0% belonged to dominant NKG2C+ clonotypes in five to seven donors.

TCRdb reprocessed the 5' RACE reads and reports one entry per CDR3 protein, with no DNA. This repertoire includes over 200,000 distinct CDR3 sequences. In the case of this clonotype: As yet, its antigen is unknown.

The TCR was taken from a man between 18 and 29 years old in good health. Sequenced material: blood T cells: a sorted CD56 or NKG2C T cell subset, CD4+ or CD8+ T cells, or bulk PBMC T cells (not recorded which).

This CDR3 is CSARDSSGGVGTEAFF. The genes are TRBV20-1 and TRBJ1-1. The V gene's germline CDR1 is DFQATT and CDR2 SNEGSKA (reference sequence). The CDR3 loop spans 16 amino acids.